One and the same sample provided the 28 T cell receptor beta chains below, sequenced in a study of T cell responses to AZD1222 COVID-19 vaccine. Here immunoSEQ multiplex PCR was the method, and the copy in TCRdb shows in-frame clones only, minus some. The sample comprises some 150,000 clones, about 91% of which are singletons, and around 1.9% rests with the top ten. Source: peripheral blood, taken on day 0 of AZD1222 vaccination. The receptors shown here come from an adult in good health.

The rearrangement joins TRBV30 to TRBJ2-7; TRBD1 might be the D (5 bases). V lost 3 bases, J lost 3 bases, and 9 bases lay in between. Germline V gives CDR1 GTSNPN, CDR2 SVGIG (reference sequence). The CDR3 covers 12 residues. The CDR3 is CAWSQDIYEQYF. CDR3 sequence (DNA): TGTGCCTGGAGCCAGGACATCTACGAGCAGTACTTC.

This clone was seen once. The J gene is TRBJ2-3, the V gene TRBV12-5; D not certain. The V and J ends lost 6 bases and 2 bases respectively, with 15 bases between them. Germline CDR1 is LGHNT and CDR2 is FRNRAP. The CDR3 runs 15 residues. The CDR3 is CASGRSSSFTDTQYF. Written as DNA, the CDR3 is TGTGCTAGTGGCCGTAGCAGTTCTTTCACAGATACGCAGTATTTT.

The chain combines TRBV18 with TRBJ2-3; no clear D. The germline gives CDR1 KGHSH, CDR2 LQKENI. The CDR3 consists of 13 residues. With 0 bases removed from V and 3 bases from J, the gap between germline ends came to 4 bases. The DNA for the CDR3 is TGTGCCAGCTCACCACCGGCGACAGATACGCAGTATTTT. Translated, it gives CASSPPATDTQYF.

DNA of the CDR3: TGTGCCAGTAGTATAGGGACAGGACATGGCTACACCTTC. This sequence encodes CASSIGTGHGYTF. The chain carries TRBV19 and TRBJ1-2; 7 bases map to TRBD1. The V and J ends lost 1 base and 6 bases, in that order; junction bases with no gene match: 2. Germline lookup yields CDR1 LNHDA and CDR2 SQIVND (reference sequence). The CDR3 has 13 residues.

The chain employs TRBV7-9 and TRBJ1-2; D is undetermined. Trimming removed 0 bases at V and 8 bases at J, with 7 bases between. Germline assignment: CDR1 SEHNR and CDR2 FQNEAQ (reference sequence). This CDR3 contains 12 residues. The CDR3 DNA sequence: TGTGCCAGCAGCTTAGCGATGGGAGGCTACACCTTC. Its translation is CASSLAMGGYTF. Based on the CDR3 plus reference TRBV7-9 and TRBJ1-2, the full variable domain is DTGVSQNPRHKITKRGQNVTFRCDPISEHNRLYWYRQTLGQGPEFLTYFQNEAQLEKSRLLSDRFSAERPKGSFSTLEIQRTEQGDSAMYLCASSLAMGGYTFGSGTRLTVV.

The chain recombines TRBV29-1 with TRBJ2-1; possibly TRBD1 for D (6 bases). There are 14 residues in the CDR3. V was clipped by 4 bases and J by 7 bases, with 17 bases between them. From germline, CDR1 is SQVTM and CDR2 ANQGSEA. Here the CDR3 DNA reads TGCAGCGTTGTCCAGGGGCAGGGGTTTAATGAGCAGTTCTTC. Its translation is CSVVQGQGFNEQFF.

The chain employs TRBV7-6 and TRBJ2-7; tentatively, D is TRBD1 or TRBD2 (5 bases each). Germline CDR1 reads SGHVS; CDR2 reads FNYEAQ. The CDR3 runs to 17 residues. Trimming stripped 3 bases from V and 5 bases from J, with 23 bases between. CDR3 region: CASSLTGTPFEENEQYF. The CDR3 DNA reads TGTGCCAGCAGCTTGACCGGGACCCCTTTCGAAGAAAACGAGCAGTACTTC. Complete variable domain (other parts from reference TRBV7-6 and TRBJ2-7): GAGVSQSPRYKVTKRGQDVALRCDPISGHVSLYWYRQALGQGPEFLTYFNYEAQQDKSGLPNDRFSAERPEGSISTLTIQRTEQRDSAMYRCASSLTGTPFEENEQYFGPGTRLTVT.

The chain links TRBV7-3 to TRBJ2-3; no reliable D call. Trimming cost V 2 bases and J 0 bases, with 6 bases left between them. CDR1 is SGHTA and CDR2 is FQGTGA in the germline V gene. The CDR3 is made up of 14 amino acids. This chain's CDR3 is CASSLGPSTDTQYF. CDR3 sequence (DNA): TGTGCCAGCAGCTTAGGACCTAGCACAGATACGCAGTATTTT.

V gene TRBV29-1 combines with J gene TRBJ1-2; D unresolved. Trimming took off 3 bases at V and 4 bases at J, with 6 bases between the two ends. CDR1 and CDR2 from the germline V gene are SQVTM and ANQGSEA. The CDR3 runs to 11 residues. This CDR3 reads CSVEPGYGYTF. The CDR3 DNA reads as TGCAGCGTTGAGCCAGGCTATGGCTACACCTTC.

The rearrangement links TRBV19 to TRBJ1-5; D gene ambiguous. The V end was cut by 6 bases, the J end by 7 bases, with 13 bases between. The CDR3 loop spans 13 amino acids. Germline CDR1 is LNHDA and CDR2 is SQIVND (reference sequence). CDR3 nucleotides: TGTGCCAGTAGACCCTCGTCATGGCAGCCCCAGCATTTT. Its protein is CASRPSSWQPQHF.

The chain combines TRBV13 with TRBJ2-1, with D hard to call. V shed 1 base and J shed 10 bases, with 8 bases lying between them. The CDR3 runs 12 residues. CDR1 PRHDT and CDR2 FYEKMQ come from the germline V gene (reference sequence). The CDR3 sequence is CASSLERAEQFF. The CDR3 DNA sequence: TGTGCCAGCAGCTTAGAAAGGGCCGAGCAGTTCTTC.

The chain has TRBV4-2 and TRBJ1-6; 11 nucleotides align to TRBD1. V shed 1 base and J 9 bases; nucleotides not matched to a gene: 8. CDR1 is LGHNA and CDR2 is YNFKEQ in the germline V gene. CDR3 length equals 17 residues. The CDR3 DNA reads TGTGCCAGCAGCCAAGTGACGCCGGGACAGGGGGGTTCACCCCTCCACTTT. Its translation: CASSQVTPGQGGSPLHF.

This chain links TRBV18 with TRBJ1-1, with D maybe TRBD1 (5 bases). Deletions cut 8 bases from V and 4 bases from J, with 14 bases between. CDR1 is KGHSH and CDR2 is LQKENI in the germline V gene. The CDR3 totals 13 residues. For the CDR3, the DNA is TGTGCCAGCCCCCTGGAGAGGGGCACTGAAGCTTTCTTT. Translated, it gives CASPLERGTEAFF.

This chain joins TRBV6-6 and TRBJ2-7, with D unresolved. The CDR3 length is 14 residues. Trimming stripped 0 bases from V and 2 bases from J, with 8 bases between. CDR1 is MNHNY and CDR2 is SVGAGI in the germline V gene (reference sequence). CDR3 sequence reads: CASSYSGLTYEQYF. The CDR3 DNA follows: TGTGCCAGCAGTTACTCGGGTCTGACCTACGAGCAGTACTTC.

CDR3: CASSLRGPGANVLTF. The CDR3 region has the DNA TGTGCCAGCAGCTTGAGGGGTCCTGGGGCCAACGTCCTGACTTTC. The chain carries TRBV7-3 and TRBJ2-6, with D perhaps matching TRBD1 or TRBD2 (5 bases each). V dropped 3 bases and J dropped 2 bases, with 8 bases sitting between them. Germline V gene sequence: CDR1 SGHTA, CDR2 FQGTGA. The CDR3 is made up of 15 amino acids. The entire variable domain, with the rest obtained from reference TRBV7-3 and TRBJ2-6, is as follows: GAGVSQTPSNKVTEKGKYVELRCDPISGHTALYWYRQSLGQGPEFLIYFQGTGAADDSGLPNDRFFAVRPEGSVSTLKIQRTERGDSAVYLCASSLRGPGANVLTFGAGSRLTVL.

In nucleotides, the CDR3 is TGTGCCAGCAGACTAAGCCGGGACGGACTATCCTACGAGCAGTACTTC. This encodes CASRLSRDGLSYEQYF. This chain links TRBV2 with TRBJ2-7; TRBD2 is a possible D gene (6 bases). This CDR3 has 16 amino acids. V gave up 6 bases and J gave up 1 base, with 19 bases separating them. In germline, CDR1 is SNHLY, CDR2 FYNNEI.

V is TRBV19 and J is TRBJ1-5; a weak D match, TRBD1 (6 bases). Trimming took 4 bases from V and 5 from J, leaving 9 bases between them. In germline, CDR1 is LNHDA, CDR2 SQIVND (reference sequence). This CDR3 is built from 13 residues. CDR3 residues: CASSTGVDQPQHF. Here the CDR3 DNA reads TGTGCCAGTAGTACAGGGGTCGATCAGCCCCAGCATTTT.

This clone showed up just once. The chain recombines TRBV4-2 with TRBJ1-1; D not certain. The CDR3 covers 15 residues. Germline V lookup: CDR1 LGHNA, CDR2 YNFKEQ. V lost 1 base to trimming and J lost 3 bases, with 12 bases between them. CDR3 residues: CASSQVGEGYTEAFF. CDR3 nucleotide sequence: TGTGCCAGCAGCCAAGTCGGGGAGGGATACACTGAAGCTTTCTTT.

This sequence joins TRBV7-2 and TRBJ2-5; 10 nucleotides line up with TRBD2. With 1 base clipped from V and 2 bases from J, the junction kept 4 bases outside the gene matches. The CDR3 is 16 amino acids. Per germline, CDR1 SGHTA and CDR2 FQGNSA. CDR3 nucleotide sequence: TGTGCCAGCAGCTTAGACGCAGCGGGGGGGCAAGAGACCCAGTACTTC. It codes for CASSLDAAGGQETQYF.

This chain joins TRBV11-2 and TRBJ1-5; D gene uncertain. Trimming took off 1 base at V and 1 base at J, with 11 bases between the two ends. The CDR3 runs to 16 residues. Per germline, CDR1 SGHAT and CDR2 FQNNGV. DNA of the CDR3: TGTGCCAGCAGCTTAGGTCGCCATTGGAGCAATCAGCCCCAGCATTTT. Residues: CASSLGRHWSNQPQHF. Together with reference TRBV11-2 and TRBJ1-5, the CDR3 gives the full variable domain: EAGVAQSPRYKIIEKRQSVAFWCNPISGHATLYWYQQILGQGPKLLIQFQNNGVVDDSQLPKDRFSAERLKGVDSTLKIQPAKLEDSAVYLCASSLGRHWSNQPQHFGDGTRLSIL.

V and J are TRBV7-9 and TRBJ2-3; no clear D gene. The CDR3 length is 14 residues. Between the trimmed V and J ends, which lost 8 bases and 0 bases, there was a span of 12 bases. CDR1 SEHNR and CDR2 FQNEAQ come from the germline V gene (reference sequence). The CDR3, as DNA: TGTGCCAGCGTCTTTCGGGTCAGCACAGATACGCAGTATTTT. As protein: CASVFRVSTDTQYF.

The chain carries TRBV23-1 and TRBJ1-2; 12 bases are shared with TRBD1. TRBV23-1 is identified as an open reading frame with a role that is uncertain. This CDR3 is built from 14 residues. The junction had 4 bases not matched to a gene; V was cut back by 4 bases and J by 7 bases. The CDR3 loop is CASSPGQGAPGYTF. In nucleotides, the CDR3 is TGCGCCAGCAGTCCGGGACAGGGGGCGCCTGGCTACACCTTC.

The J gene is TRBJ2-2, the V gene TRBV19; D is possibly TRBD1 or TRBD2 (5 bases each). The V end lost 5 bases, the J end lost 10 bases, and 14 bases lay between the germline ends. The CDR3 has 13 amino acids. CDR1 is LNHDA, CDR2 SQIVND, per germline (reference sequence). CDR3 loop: CASSHGTSQELFF. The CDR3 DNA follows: TGTGCCAGTAGTCATGGGACCTCACAGGAGCTGTTTTTT.

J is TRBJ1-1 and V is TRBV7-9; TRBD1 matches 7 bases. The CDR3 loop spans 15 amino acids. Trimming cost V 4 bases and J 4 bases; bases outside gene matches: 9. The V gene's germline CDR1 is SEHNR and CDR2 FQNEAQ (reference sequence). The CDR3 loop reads CASSSRGAGGTEAFF. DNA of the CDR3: TGTGCCAGCAGCTCACGAGGGGCAGGGGGCACTGAAGCTTTCTTT. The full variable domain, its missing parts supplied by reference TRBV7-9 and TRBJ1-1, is DTGVSQNPRHKITKRGQNVTFRCDPISEHNRLYWYRQTLGQGPEFLTYFQNEAQLEKSRLLSDRFSAERPKGSFSTLEIQRTEQGDSAMYLCASSSRGAGGTEAFFGQGTRLTVV.

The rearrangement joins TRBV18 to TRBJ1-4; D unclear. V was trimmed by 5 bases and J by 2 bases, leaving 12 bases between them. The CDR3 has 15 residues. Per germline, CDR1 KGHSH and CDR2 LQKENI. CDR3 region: CASSTGVGTNEKLFF. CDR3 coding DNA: TGTGCCAGCTCAACCGGGGTTGGGACTAATGAAAAACTGTTTTTT.

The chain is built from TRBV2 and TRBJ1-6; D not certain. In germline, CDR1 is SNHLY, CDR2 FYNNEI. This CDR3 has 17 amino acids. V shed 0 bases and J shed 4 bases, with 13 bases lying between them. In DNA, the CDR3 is TGTGCCAGCAGTGAAGCGGGTGCCGGGGTTTATAATTCACCCCTCCACTTT. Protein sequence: CASSEAGAGVYNSPLHF. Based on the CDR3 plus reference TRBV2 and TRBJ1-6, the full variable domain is EPEVTQTPSHQVTQMGQEVILRCVPISNHLYFYWYRQILGQKVEFLVSFYNNEISEKSEIFDDQFSVERPDGSNFTLKIRSTKLEDSAMYFCASSEAGAGVYNSPLHFGNGTRLTVT.

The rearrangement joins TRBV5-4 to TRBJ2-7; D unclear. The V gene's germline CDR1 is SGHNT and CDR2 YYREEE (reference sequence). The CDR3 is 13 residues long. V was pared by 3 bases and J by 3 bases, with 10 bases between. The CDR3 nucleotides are TGTGCCAGCAGCTCCCGGCCCGGCTACGAGCAGTACTTC. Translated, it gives CASSSRPGYEQYF.

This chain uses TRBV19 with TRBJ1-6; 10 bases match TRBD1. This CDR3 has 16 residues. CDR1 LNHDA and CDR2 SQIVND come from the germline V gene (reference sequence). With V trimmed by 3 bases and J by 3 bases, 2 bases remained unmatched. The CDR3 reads CASSMRDRGYNSPLHF. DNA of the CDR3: TGTGCCAGTAGTATGAGGGACAGGGGCTATAATTCACCCCTCCACTTT.